This T cell receptor (beta chain) was recovered during a study of CD8+ T cells in alopecia areata. This clone has only a few counts. After isolation, RNA underwent reverse transcription to generate cDNA as the sequencing template. TCRdb's copy holds only in-frame clones and misses some; the assay was immunoSEQ multiplex PCR. The sample carries roughly 220,000 clones, around two fifths recorded once. The CDR3 consists of 16 residues. Germline CDR1 reads PRHDT; CDR2 reads FYEKMQ (reference sequence). Trimming cost V 2 bases and J 2 bases, with 14 bases left between them. Treatment specified: oral pan-JAK inhibitor, 5-10 mg twice daily.

The rearrangement joins TRBV13 to TRBJ2-3; possibly TRBD2 for D (6 bases). Source: CD4+ T cells sorted from blood, taken between weeks 30 and 35, from a patient treated with tofacitinib. This sequence was found in a human donor with alopecia areata. The CDR3 loop is CASSLMIAATTDTQYF. CDR3 coding DNA: TGTGCCAGCAGCTTAATGATAGCGGCTACCACAGATACGCAGTATTTT. Combining the CDR3 with reference TRBV13 and TRBJ2-3 gives the whole variable domain AAGVIQSPRHLIKEKRETATLKCYPIPRHDTVYWYQQGPGQDPQFLISFYEKMQSDKGSIPDRFSAQQFSDYHSELNMSSLELGDSALYFCASSLMIAATTDTQYFGPGTRLTVL.